Below are 18 T cell receptor beta chains sequenced from a single sample in a study of T cells in Graves' hyperthyroidism and ophthalmopathy. Authors of the study amplified TCR beta CDR3 regions from RNA transcripts. The TCR CDR3 first-round RT-PCR relied on the HTBI primer set. TCRdb passed the multiplex PCR reads through MiXCR, listing each CDR3 protein once. The sample carries 450,000 to 600,000 distinct CDR3 sequences, less than 15% recorded once. The sample comprised blood. The receptors originated from a woman aged 40 to 50 with Graves' hyperthyroidism.

This clonotype was counted ten times or more. The CDR3 protein is CASGSGDTQYF. The DNA for the CDR3 is TGTGCCAGCGGATCAGGTGATACGCAGTATTTT. V gene TRBV12-3 or TRBV12-4 combines with J gene TRBJ2-3; D not resolved. Trimming pared 8 bases from V and 6 bases from J, leaving 9 bases between. CDR3 size: 11 residues.

In this sample, this clonotype turned up a few times. The rearrangement uses TRBV7-3 and TRBJ2-2, with a tentative D call TRBD2 (5 bases). V lost 0 bases, J lost 1 base, and 12 bases lay in between. Germline CDR1 and CDR2: SGHTA and FQGTGA. This CDR3 region has 17 residues. The CDR3 nucleotides read TGTGCCAGCAGCTTAACATCGGCGGCGGGGAACACCGGGGAGCTGTTTTTT. Amino acid sequence: CASSLTSAAGNTGELFF. The whole variable domain, filled in from reference TRBV7-3 and TRBJ2-2, reads GAGVSQTPSNKVTEKGKYVELRCDPISGHTALYWYRQSLGQGPEFLIYFQGTGAADDSGLPNDRFFAVRPEGSVSTLKIQRTERGDSAVYLCASSLTSAAGNTGELFFGEGSRLTVL.

This clonotype was found many times. J is TRBJ2-5 and V is TRBV29-1, with TRBD1 matching 7 bases. Germline V gives CDR1 SQVTM, CDR2 ANQGSEA. V gave up 5 bases and J gave up 2 bases; unmatched junction bases: 8. The CDR3 is made up of 14 amino acids. The CDR3 DNA reads TGCAGCGTTTCGGGGACAGAAGTTCAAGAGACCCAGTACTTC. Amino acids: CSVSGTEVQETQYF.

With regard to this clonotype: Since a much larger clone is just one base distant, this may be a read error. This sequence joins TRBV30 and TRBJ1-5; perhaps TRBD1 as D (6 bases). Per the germline V gene, CDR1 is GTSNPN and CDR2 is SVGIG (reference sequence). The CDR3 contains 14 residues. V lost 2 bases, J lost 7 bases, and 15 bases lay in between. The CDR3 loop reads CAWSQGRLDQPQHF. Written as DNA, the CDR3 is TGTGCCTGGAGTCAGGGGAGGTTGGACCAGCCCCAGCATTTT.

This clonotype was picked up a small number of times. The chain has TRBV9 and TRBJ2-1, with 8 nucleotides matching TRBD2. V was pared by 0 bases and J by 6 bases, with 5 bases of the junction left unmatched. Germline CDR1 is SGDLS and CDR2 is YYNGEE. The CDR3 is 15 amino acids. The CDR3 nucleotides are TGTGCCAGCAGCGTAGCACCGGGAGGGGTCAATGAGCAGTTCTTC. Its protein product is CASSVAPGGVNEQFF.

This clonotype was observed a few times. The gene calls are TRBV6-1 and TRBJ2-7, with D perhaps TRBD2 (6 bases). The CDR3 is made up of 15 amino acids. CDR1 and CDR2 (germline): MNHNS, SASEGT. V lost 3 bases to trimming and J lost 2 bases, with 14 bases between them. In DNA, the CDR3 is TGTGCCAGCAGTGAGAATAGCGGAAACCCCTACGAGCAGTACTTC. Its translation: CASSENSGNPYEQYF.

This clonotype was detected many times. The CDR3 sequence is CASSPGTSSPIEQYF. In DNA, the CDR3 is TGTGCCAGCAGCCCGGGGACTAGCTCCCCTATCGAGCAGTACTTC. J is TRBJ2-7 and V is TRBV13, with TRBD2 matching 9 bases. Germline-derived CDR1 and CDR2 are PRHDT and FYEKMQ (reference sequence). The CDR3 consists of 15 residues. The V gene end was trimmed by 5 bases and the J gene end by 6 bases; junction bases not matched to a gene: 11.

This clonotype turned up a few times. The gene calls are TRBV19 and TRBJ2-1; a possible D gene is TRBD2 (5 bases). Trimming took 3 bases from V and 8 from J, leaving 8 bases between them. The CDR3 covers 12 residues. Germline V lookup: CDR1 LNHDA, CDR2 SQIVND (reference sequence). The CDR3 DNA reads as TGTGCCAGTAGTATGAGAGGGTATGAGCAGTTCTTC. This codes for CASSMRGYEQFF.

This clonotype was detected ten times or more. V is TRBV11-3 and J is TRBJ1-1, with D perhaps matching TRBD1 (5 bases). Trimming removed 4 bases at V and 4 bases at J, with 13 bases between. Germline CDR1 and CDR2: SGHNT and YENEEA. CDR3 length: 14 residues. The CDR3 bases are TGTGCCAGCAGCTATAGGGACGAAGGCACTGAAGCTTTCTTT. Its protein is CASSYRDEGTEAFF.

This clonotype came up many times. This sequence joins TRBV2 and TRBJ1-4, with D maybe TRBD1 (5 bases). V was pared by 10 bases and J by 12 bases, with 15 bases between. The CDR3 loop spans 11 amino acids. Germline assignment: CDR1 SNHLY and CDR2 FYNNEI. The CDR3 here is CATSGGGELFF. In DNA form, the CDR3 reads TGTGCCACCTCCGGTGGAGGGGAACTGTTTTTT.

This clonotype has a count of ten or more. V gene TRBV20-1 combines with J gene TRBJ1-2; no definite D call. The CDR3 totals 12 residues. Germline loops: CDR1 DFQATT, CDR2 SNEGSKA (reference sequence). With 1 base removed from V and 7 bases from J, the gap between germline ends came to 10 bases. Written as DNA, the CDR3 is TGCAGTGCTAGAGTTCCCGGCGGTGGCTACACCTTC. Translating gives CSARVPGGGYTF.

This clonotype was seen at least ten times. The rearrangement joins TRBV3-1 to TRBJ2-5, with unresolved D. The CDR3 consists of 12 residues. Germline V lookup: CDR1 LGHDT, CDR2 YNNKEL (reference sequence). V was trimmed by 1 base and J by 9 bases, leaving 9 bases between them. CDR3 sequence reads: CASSQVSKAQYF. The CDR3 DNA follows: TGTGCCAGCAGCCAAGTTTCGAAGGCCCAGTACTTC.

This clonotype was counted ten times or more. This sequence joins TRBV30 and TRBJ2-3, with TRBD2 matching over 7 bases. Germline trimming cut 5 bases from V and 0 bases from J; bases unmatched to any gene: 5. CDR3 length: 14 amino acids. Germline V gives CDR1 GTSNPN, CDR2 SVGIG (reference sequence). The CDR3 region has the DNA TGTGCCTGGTCAAGGGACTATAGCACAGATACGCAGTATTTT. This codes for CAWSRDYSTDTQYF.

This clonotype was counted only a few times. V usage is TRBV12-3 or TRBV12-4 and J usage is TRBJ1-5; a possible D gene is TRBD1 (5 bases). CDR3 length: 14 amino acids. V shed 2 bases and J shed 6 bases, with 11 bases lying between them. Here the CDR3 DNA reads TGTGCCAGCAGTTTACGCAGGGCGTCTCAGCCCCAGCATTTT. This codes for CASSLRRASQPQHF.

This clonotype was recorded at least ten times. This chain uses TRBV2 with TRBJ2-3; a weak D match, TRBD1 (5 bases). V gave up 8 bases and J gave up 1 base, with 19 bases separating them. Germline V lookup: CDR1 SNHLY, CDR2 FYNNEI. The CDR3 is 16 residues long. CDR3 bases: TGTGCCAGCGCGATCATGCTAGTAGGGGGCACAGATACGCAGTATTTT. It encodes CASAIMLVGGTDTQYF.

The J gene is TRBJ1-4, the V gene TRBV7-9; D is ambiguous. The CDR3 consists of 15 residues. The V end lost 5 bases, the J end lost 3 bases, and 13 bases lay between the germline ends. Germline V gives CDR1 SEHNR, CDR2 FQNEAQ (reference sequence). The CDR3 sequence is CASSLLGSPNEKLFF. The DNA of the CDR3 is TGTGCCAGCAGCCTCCTCGGGAGCCCTAATGAAAAACTGTTTTTT.

The gene calls are TRBV5-8 and TRBJ2-2; D remains ambiguous. The germline V gene encodes CDR1 SGHTS and CDR2 YDEGEE. This CDR3 is 13 amino acids long. The V end was cut by 0 bases, the J end by 8 bases, with 8 bases between. CDR3 protein: CASSLAPEGELFF. The CDR3 DNA sequence: TGTGCCAGCAGCTTGGCTCCAGAAGGGGAGCTGTTTTTT.

The chain employs TRBV4-1 and TRBJ1-5; possibly TRBD1 for D (5 bases). Germline values: CDR1 MGHRA, CDR2 YSYEKL. Trimming shortened V by 0 bases and J by 0 bases, and 12 bases separated the two germline ends. The CDR3 spans 17 residues. The chain's CDR3 is CASSQDRTGFSNQPQHF. CDR3 nucleotides: TGCGCCAGCAGCCAAGATCGCACAGGCTTTAGCAATCAGCCCCAGCATTTT.